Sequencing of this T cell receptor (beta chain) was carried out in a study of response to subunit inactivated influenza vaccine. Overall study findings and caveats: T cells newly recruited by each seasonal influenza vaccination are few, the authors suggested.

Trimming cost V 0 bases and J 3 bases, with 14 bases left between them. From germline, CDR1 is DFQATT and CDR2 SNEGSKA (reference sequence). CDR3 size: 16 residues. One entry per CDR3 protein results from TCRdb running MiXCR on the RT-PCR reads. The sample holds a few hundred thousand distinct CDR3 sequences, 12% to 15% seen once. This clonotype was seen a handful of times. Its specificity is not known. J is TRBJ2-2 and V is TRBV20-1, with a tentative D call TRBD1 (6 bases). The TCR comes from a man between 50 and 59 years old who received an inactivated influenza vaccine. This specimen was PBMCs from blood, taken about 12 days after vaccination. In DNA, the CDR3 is TGCAGTGCTAGAGATTCCCGACAGGTGGACACCGGGGAGCTGTTTTTT. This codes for CSARDSRQVDTGELFF.